These 31 T cell receptor beta chains originate from one sample sequenced in a study of shared clonotypes between healthy human individuals (dated by TCRdb to 2019 to 2021). The library came from the immunoSEQ multiplex PCR assay. TCRdb provides this immuneACCESS table in a form limited to in-frame rearrangements. Some clones are lacking; in checked studies, under half of them reflect an unresolved V gene, and why the rest are absent is not known. The sample table shows about 470,000 clones, and around 79% are seen once. Jointly, the top ten make up about 13% of the sample. The sample consisted of PBMCs. The receptors were gathered from a woman aged 40 to 50 in good health. Some clones in this sample may be carry-over from other donors' samples.

V is TRBV27 and J is TRBJ1-6; D is undetermined. Germline V gene sequence: CDR1 MNHEY, CDR2 SMNVEV (reference sequence). Trimming pared 6 bases from V and 7 bases from J, leaving 7 bases between. CDR3 length: 12 amino acids. This CDR3 is CASRLGNSPLHF. CDR3 sequence (DNA): TGTGCCAGCAGGCTAGGCAATTCACCCCTCCACTTT.

Only a few counts were recorded for this clone. CDR3 in amino acids: CASSSSGSYNEQFF. CDR3 coding DNA: TGTGCCAGCAGTAGTAGCGGTTCCTACAATGAGCAGTTCTTC. The chain couples TRBV2 to TRBJ2-1; the D gene is possibly TRBD2 (6 bases). Germline V gives CDR1 SNHLY, CDR2 FYNNEI. This CDR3 has 14 amino acids. V lost 5 bases, J lost 1 base, and 9 bases lay in between.

The gene calls are TRBV28 and TRBJ2-1; 13 bases fit TRBD2. J gave up 8 bases and V 6 bases, and 13 bases lay outside the gene matches. The CDR3 extends over 17 amino acids. Germline-derived CDR1 and CDR2 are MDHEN and SYDVKM. The chain's CDR3 is CASSHGLAGDNPHEQFF. CDR3 sequence (DNA): TGTGCCAGCAGCCATGGACTAGCGGGGGACAACCCCCATGAGCAGTTCTTC. Full variable domain (remainder filled in from reference TRBV28 and TRBJ2-1): DVKVTQSSRYLVKRTGEKVFLECVQDMDHENMFWYRQDPGLGLRLIYFSYDVKMKEKGDIPEGYSVSREKKERFSLILESASTNQTSMYLCASSHGLAGDNPHEQFFGPGTRLTVL.

V and J are TRBV7-2 and TRBJ2-7; TRBD2 matches at 9 bases. The length of the CDR3 is 16 residues. J was trimmed by 5 bases and V by 1 base; bases with no gene match: 9. In germline, CDR1 is SGHTA, CDR2 FQGNSA. In DNA form, the CDR3 reads TGTGCCAGCAGCTTAGAGGGGACTAGCTCTCACAACGAGCAGTACTTC. This codes for CASSLEGTSSHNEQYF.

The J gene is TRBJ2-7, the V gene TRBV7-2; 9 bases match TRBD2. There are 15 residues in the CDR3. The V and J ends lost 3 bases and 3 bases, in that order; junction bases with no gene match: 6. Germline CDR1 and CDR2: SGHTA and FQGNSA. Here the CDR3 DNA reads TGTGCCAGCAGCTTCTTAGCGGGAGCAATCTACGAGCAGTACTTC. This codes for CASSFLAGAIYEQYF.

Concerning this clone itself: The sample carries other DNA sequences with the same CDR3. The chain employs TRBV29-1 and TRBJ2-7; 8 nucleotides align to TRBD2. V trimming: 5 bases; J trimming: 0 bases; junction bases outside the gene matches: 0. Germline loops: CDR1 SQVTM, CDR2 ANQGSEA. CDR3 length equals 12 residues. The DNA of the CDR3 is TGCAGCGTTAGCGGGAGCTCCTACGAGCAGTACTTC. The encoded protein is CSVSGSSYEQYF.

This clone has only a few counts. The chain is built from TRBV27 and TRBJ1-2; no firm D call. The CDR3 runs to 13 residues. V lost 2 bases and J 7 bases, leaving 11 bases between the germline ends. Germline CDR1 is MNHEY and CDR2 is SMNVEV (reference sequence). The DNA for the CDR3 is TGTGCCAGCAGTTTAAGGAGAGAGGCTGGCTACACCTTC. Its translation is CASSLRREAGYTF.

The chain links TRBV12-5 to TRBJ2-7, with 7 bases matching TRBD1. This CDR3 is built from 14 residues. The trim removed 7 bases at V and 3 bases at J, leaving 9 bases unmatched. Per germline, CDR1 LGHNT and CDR2 FRNRAP. The CDR3: CASAATGWGYEQYF. The CDR3 DNA is TGTGCTAGTGCCGCGACAGGGTGGGGCTACGAGCAGTACTTC.

J is TRBJ2-4 and V is TRBV27; tentatively, D is TRBD1 (6 bases). Deletions cut 2 bases from V and 8 bases from J, with 13 bases between. There are 14 residues in the CDR3. CDR1 and CDR2 (germline): MNHEY, SMNVEV (reference sequence). The CDR3 reads CASSLVGASDIQYF. CDR3 bases: TGTGCCAGCAGTTTAGTGGGGGCGTCTGACATTCAGTACTTC.

Concerning this clone itself: A read error may explain this, as a much larger clone is one base away. The chain joins TRBV11-2 to TRBJ1-1; TRBD1 aligns across 9 bases. The V gene end was trimmed by 0 bases and the J gene end by 4 bases; junction bases not matched to a gene: 0. The CDR3 spans 14 residues. Germline CDR1 SGHAT, CDR2 FQNNGV. The CDR3: CASSLETGGTEAFF. CDR3 nucleotides: TGTGCCAGCAGCTTAGAGACAGGGGGCACTGAAGCTTTCTTT.

The rearrangement uses TRBV19 and TRBJ2-4, with 11 bases fitting TRBD2. CDR1 is LNHDA, CDR2 SQIVND, per germline (reference sequence). The CDR3 loop spans 14 amino acids. The V and J ends lost 7 bases and 6 bases, in that order; junction bases with no gene match: 5. The CDR3: CASTRLAGINIQYF. Here the CDR3 DNA reads TGTGCCAGTACTCGACTAGCGGGGATAAACATTCAGTACTTC.

The V and J genes are TRBV7-6 and TRBJ2-7; D gene uncertain. V dropped 4 bases and J dropped 4 bases, with 17 bases sitting between them. CDR3 size: 15 residues. Germline V gives CDR1 SGHVS, CDR2 FNYEAQ. The CDR3 nucleotides are TGTGCCAGCAGCTCGAACAAGGGCCCCCTTTACGAGCAGTACTTC. It codes for CASSSNKGPLYEQYF.

This clone was detected once. The chain couples TRBV5-1 to TRBJ1-2, with TRBD1 as a possible D gene (5 bases). This CDR3 contains 12 residues. The ends were cut back, 4 bases at V and 8 bases at J, with 12 bases in the middle. The germline V gene has CDR1 SGHRS and CDR2 YFSETQ. The CDR3 sequence is CASSGDVGGYTF. The CDR3 bases are TGCGCCAGCAGCGGGGACGTGGGGGGCTACACCTTC.

This chain joins TRBV19 and TRBJ1-2; TRBD1 might be the D (6 bases). CDR3 length equals 15 residues. The ends were cut back, 0 bases at V and 3 bases at J, with 11 bases in the middle. Germline CDR1 reads LNHDA; CDR2 reads SQIVND (reference sequence). CDR3 amino acids: CASSIDGQLYYGYTF. CDR3 nucleotide sequence: TGTGCCAGTAGTATAGATGGACAGCTCTACTATGGCTACACCTTC. Full variable domain (missing parts from reference TRBV19 and TRBJ1-2): DGGITQSPKYLFRKEGQNVTLSCEQNLNHDAMYWYRQDPGQGLRLIYYSQIVNDFQKGDIAEGYSVSREKKESFPLTVTSAQKNPTAFYLCASSIDGQLYYGYTFGSGTRLTVV.

This chain connects TRBV5-6 to TRBJ2-3; 10 bases agree with TRBD1. V shed 4 bases, J shed 2 bases, and the junction held 7 bases outside the gene matches. The germline CDR1 and CDR2 sequences are SGHDT and YYEEEE. The CDR3 runs 16 residues. The CDR3 here is CASSPGQGINTDTQYF. DNA of the CDR3: TGTGCCAGCAGCCCGGGACAGGGGATCAACACAGATACGCAGTATTTT.

The CDR3: CASSLDPGTGADTQYF. Written as DNA, the CDR3 is TGTGCCAGCAGCTTAGACCCCGGGACAGGGGCAGATACGCAGTATTTT. The chain recombines TRBV11-3 with TRBJ2-3; 10 bases map to TRBD1. CDR3 length equals 16 residues. CDR1 is SGHNT, CDR2 YENEEA, per germline. The ends lost 0 bases at V and 4 bases at J; junction bases unmatched: 4.

This chain links TRBV7-2 with TRBJ2-2, with 12 bases lining up with TRBD2. The CDR3 runs to 16 residues. Germline CDR1 is SGHTA and CDR2 is FQGNSA. V lost 4 bases to trimming and J lost 6 bases; unmatched junction nucleotides: 6. The CDR3 region is CASSSPSGRAPGELFF. The CDR3 nucleotides are TGTGCCAGCAGCTCCCCTAGCGGGAGGGCCCCCGGGGAGCTGTTTTTT.

The chain links TRBV5-6 to TRBJ2-2; 13 positions match TRBD2. In germline, CDR1 is SGHDT, CDR2 YYEEEE. J was trimmed by 5 bases and V by 4 bases; bases with no gene match: 14. CDR3 length: 19 amino acids. CDR3 protein: CASSPILAGGQSKTGELFF. The CDR3 bases are TGTGCCAGCAGCCCCATACTAGCGGGAGGGCAGAGTAAAACCGGGGAGCTGTTTTTT.

This rearrangement joins TRBV28 to TRBJ2-7; D is unclear. The CDR3 runs to 11 residues. Germline V gene lookup returns CDR1 MDHEN and CDR2 SYDVKM. With 5 bases removed from V and 4 bases from J, the gap between germline ends came to 6 bases. The CDR3 DNA reads TGTGCCAGCAGTAGAAGGTACGAGCAGTACTTC. It codes for CASSRRYEQYF.

The gene calls are TRBV7-3 and TRBJ2-1; TRBD2 aligns across 8 bases. The CDR3 spans 16 residues. CDR1 and CDR2 from the germline V gene are SGHTA and FQGTGA. V lost 5 bases to trimming and J lost 7 bases; unmatched junction nucleotides: 13. CDR3 loop: CASSLIAGPSKNEQFF. Written as DNA, the CDR3 is TGTGCCAGCAGCCTAATAGCGGGACCAAGTAAGAATGAGCAGTTCTTC.

This clone appeared once. The V call is TRBV6-1, the J call TRBJ1-1; 8 nucleotides match TRBD1. The CDR3 contains 13 residues. V lost 5 bases to trimming and J lost 8 bases; unmatched junction nucleotides: 7. Germline-derived CDR1 and CDR2 are MNHNS and SASEGT. The CDR3 region has the DNA TGTGCCAGCAGTCCGGACAGGGACGGCGAAGCTTTCTTT. This gives the protein CASSPDRDGEAFF.

The chain couples TRBV6-5 to TRBJ1-5; possibly TRBD1 for D (5 bases). From germline, CDR1 is MNHEY and CDR2 SVGAGI. V shed 6 bases and J shed 3 bases, with 12 bases lying between them. CDR3 size: 14 residues. The CDR3 bases are TGTGCCAGCAGCCTAGACAGAACCAATCAGCCCCAGCATTTT. As protein: CASSLDRTNQPQHF.

The chain has TRBV5-1 and TRBJ1-1, with a tentative D call TRBD1 (6 bases). The germline V and J ends were trimmed by 2 bases and 3 bases, with 14 bases remaining between them. The germline V gene has CDR1 SGHRS and CDR2 YFSETQ. There are 15 residues in the CDR3. The CDR3 DNA is TGCGCCAGCAGCTTTGCCACAGGGCCCGACACTGAAGCTTTCTTT. Translated, it gives CASSFATGPDTEAFF.

The chain couples TRBV6-6 to TRBJ2-7; no clear D. CDR3 length: 13 amino acids. V lost 0 bases, J lost 4 bases, and 7 bases lay in between. From germline, CDR1 is MNHNY and CDR2 SVGAGI (reference sequence). CDR3 sequence: CASSYSGQYEQYF. CDR3 sequence (DNA): TGTGCCAGCAGTTACTCGGGCCAGTACGAGCAGTACTTC.

The CDR3 coding sequence is TGTGCCAGCAGGGGCCGGGACAGCTCCTACGAGCAGTACTTC. Its translation is CASRGRDSSYEQYF. The J gene is TRBJ2-7, the V gene TRBV2; 7 nucleotides agree with TRBD1. The ends lost 6 bases at V and 0 bases at J; junction bases unmatched: 5. Germline assignment: CDR1 SNHLY and CDR2 FYNNEI. The CDR3 consists of 14 residues.

This clone was counted a few times. The genes are TRBV5-4 and TRBJ1-1; D is ambiguous. V gave up 5 bases and J gave up 1 base, with 15 bases separating them. CDR3 length: 15 residues. Germline CDR1 is SGHNT and CDR2 is YYREEE (reference sequence). The CDR3 is CASRGGLRRNTEAFF. The CDR3 DNA reads as TGTGCCAGCAGGGGAGGGTTAAGGAGGAACACTGAAGCTTTCTTT.

This clone was recorded a few times. The V and J genes are TRBV28 and TRBJ2-1, with TRBD2 matching over 9 bases. The CDR3 spans 15 residues. Unmatched junction bases numbered 11, after V lost 7 bases and J lost 7 bases. Per the germline V gene, CDR1 is MDHEN and CDR2 is SYDVKM. This chain's CDR3 is CASTGAGGPRNEQFF. The CDR3 nucleotides are TGTGCCAGCACCGGCGCGGGAGGGCCAAGGAATGAGCAGTTCTTC.

This clone came up once. The V call is TRBV5-8, the J call TRBJ1-6; maybe TRBD1 (5 bases). Trimming stripped 7 bases from V and 0 bases from J, with 5 bases between. The CDR3 loop spans 13 amino acids. Germline V lookup: CDR1 SGHTS, CDR2 YDEGEE. The CDR3 bases are TGTGCCAGCGACAGCTCCTATAATTCACCCCTCCACTTT. Translating it yields CASDSSYNSPLHF. Variable domain in full (rest from reference TRBV5-8 and TRBJ1-6): EAGVTQSPTHLIKTRGQQATLRCSPISGHTSVYWYQQALGLGLQFLLWYDEGEERNRGNFPPRFSGRQFPNYSSELNVNALELEDSALYLCASDSSYNSPLHFGNGTRLTVT.

In DNA, the CDR3 is TGTGCCAGCAGCCAAGACCAATGGGGACAGGGAAAGCAAGGCTACACCTTC. Translation: CASSQDQWGQGKQGYTF. The rearrangement uses TRBV4-2 and TRBJ1-2; 9 bases align to TRBD1. With 0 bases clipped from V and 8 bases from J, the junction kept 13 bases outside the gene matches. The CDR3 contains 17 residues. In germline, CDR1 is LGHNA, CDR2 YNFKEQ.

The chain uses TRBV11-3 and TRBJ2-5; 7 bases map to TRBD1. The J segment lost 3 bases and the V segment lost 3 bases, leaving 4 bases of the junction unmatched. This CDR3 spans 14 amino acids. The germline CDR1 and CDR2 sequences are SGHNT and YENEEA. Here the CDR3 reads CASSFGQDKETQYF. The CDR3 nucleotides are TGTGCCAGCAGCTTCGGACAGGACAAAGAGACCCAGTACTTC.

This clone was seen a single time. The rearrangement uses TRBV18 and TRBJ1-4; 7 bases are a match to TRBD1. There are 17 residues in the CDR3. The ends lost 4 bases at V and 7 bases at J; junction bases unmatched: 15. Germline CDR1 KGHSH, CDR2 LQKENI. The CDR3, as DNA: TGTGCCAGCTCACTGATGACGTTGCAGGGGGATGGTGAAAAACTGTTTTTT. It codes for CASSLMTLQGDGEKLFF.